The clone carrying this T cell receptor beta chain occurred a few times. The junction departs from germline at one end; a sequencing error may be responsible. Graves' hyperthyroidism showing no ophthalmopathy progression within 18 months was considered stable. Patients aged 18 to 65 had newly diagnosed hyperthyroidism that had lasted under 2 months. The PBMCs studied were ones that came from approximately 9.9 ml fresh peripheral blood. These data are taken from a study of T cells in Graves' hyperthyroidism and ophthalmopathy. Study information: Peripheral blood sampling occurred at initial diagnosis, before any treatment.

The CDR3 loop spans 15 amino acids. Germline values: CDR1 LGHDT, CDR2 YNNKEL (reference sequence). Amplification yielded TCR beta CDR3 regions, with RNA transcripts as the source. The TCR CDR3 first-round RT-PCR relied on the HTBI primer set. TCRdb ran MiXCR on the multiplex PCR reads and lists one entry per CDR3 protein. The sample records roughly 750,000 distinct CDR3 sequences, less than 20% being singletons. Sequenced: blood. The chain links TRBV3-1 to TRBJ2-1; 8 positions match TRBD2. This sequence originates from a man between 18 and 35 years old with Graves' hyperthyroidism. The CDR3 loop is CASNQDGLAPNEQFF. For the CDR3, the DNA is TGTGCCAGCAACCAAGATGGACTAGCCCCCAATGAGCAGTTCTTC.